Following are 32 T cell receptor beta chains from one sample sequenced in a study of T cells after yellow fever vaccination. TCRdb analysed the 5' RACE reads with MiXCR anew, one entry per CDR3 protein. The sample includes 510,000 or so distinct CDR3 sequences, roughly a fifth of them seen just once. The sample here was PBMCs, taken 15 days after the yellow fever booster vaccination. These receptors came from a man aged 25-40 years who received the YFV17D yellow fever vaccine.

This clonotype came up a few times. This chain uses TRBV12-3 or TRBV12-4 with TRBJ2-3; possible D gene TRBD2, 5 bases. CDR3 length equals 15 residues. V shed 6 bases and J shed 2 bases, with 15 bases lying between them. This CDR3 is CASRSSSSDTDTQYF. The DNA for the CDR3 is TGTGCCAGCAGGTCCTCTAGCTCTGACACAGATACGCAGTATTTT.

The chain joins TRBV6-5 to TRBJ2-2; D remains unclear. The CDR3 is 12 amino acids. The V end was cut by 8 bases, the J end by 1 base, with 5 bases between. Germline CDR1 MNHEY, CDR2 SVGAGI. CDR3 DNA: TGTGCCAGCCAGCAGAACACCGGGGAGCTGTTTTTT. Its translation: CASQQNTGELFF.

This clonotype was seen repeatedly, ten times or more. V and J are TRBV4-3 and TRBJ1-5, with D unresolved. The CDR3 sequence is 13 residues long. CDR1 and CDR2 (germline): LGHNA, YSLEER. The V and J ends lost 3 bases and 4 bases respectively, with 7 bases between them. CDR3 in amino acids: CASSQGWNQPQHF. CDR3 nucleotide sequence: TGCGCCAGCAGCCAGGGGTGGAATCAGCCCCAGCATTTT.

The chain recombines TRBV5-1 with TRBJ2-7; D gene ambiguous. The germline V gene has CDR1 SGHRS and CDR2 YFSETQ. V shed 5 bases and J shed 3 bases, with 12 bases lying between them. The CDR3 extends over 13 amino acids. CDR3 nucleotides: TGCGCCAGCAGTAAGGATAGAGACTACGAGCAGTACTTC. It translates to CASSKDRDYEQYF.

This clonotype was found a few times. The gene calls are TRBV7-2 and TRBJ2-7; D not certain. V was shortened by 3 bases and J by 7 bases, with 10 bases between the two germline ends. In germline, CDR1 is SGHTA, CDR2 FQGNSA. The CDR3 sequence is 12 residues long. In DNA form, the CDR3 reads TGTGCCAGCAGCTTTAGTCCTGAGGAGCAGTACTTC. The encoded protein is CASSFSPEEQYF.

The chain joins TRBV11-1 to TRBJ2-3; 14 nucleotides agree with TRBD2. This CDR3 is 18 amino acids long. Germline CDR1 SGHAT, CDR2 FQDESV (reference sequence). V was clipped by 5 bases and J by 2 bases; unmatched bases: 9. CDR3 protein: CASSDGLAGGENTDTQYF. The DNA of the CDR3 is TGTGCCAGCAGCGACGGACTAGCGGGAGGAGAGAACACAGATACGCAGTATTTT.

In its sample, this clonotype was seen a few times. The chain is built from TRBV7-6 and TRBJ2-2; unclear D gene. The CDR3 runs 13 residues. Germline CDR1 is SGHVS and CDR2 is FNYEAQ. Between the trimmed V and J ends, which lost 2 bases and 5 bases, there was a span of 6 bases. The CDR3 loop is CASSLSWTGELFF. CDR3 in DNA: TGTGCCAGCAGCTTAAGTTGGACCGGGGAGCTGTTTTTT.

V gene TRBV20-1 combines with J gene TRBJ1-4; 9 bases line up with TRBD1. This CDR3 is built from 18 residues. Germline CDR1 reads DFQATT; CDR2 reads SNEGSKA (reference sequence). V was clipped by 3 bases and J by 4 bases; unmatched bases: 15. The CDR3 DNA is TGCAGTGCTAGCAGGGCAGGGGCTTTGGGACAGGGTAATGAAAAACTGTTTTTT. It is translated as CSASRAGALGQGNEKLFF.

The gene calls are TRBV7-3 and TRBJ2-3, with 12 bases identical to TRBD2. This CDR3 contains 17 residues. Per germline, CDR1 SGHTA and CDR2 FQGTGA. V gave up 1 base and J gave up 3 bases; unmatched junction bases: 5. CDR3: CASSLSPTSGRTDTQYF. As DNA, the CDR3 is TGTGCCAGCAGCTTAAGTCCTACTAGCGGGAGGACAGATACGCAGTATTTT. Together with reference TRBV7-3 and TRBJ2-3, the CDR3 gives the full variable domain: GAGVSQTPSNKVTEKGKYVELRCDPISGHTALYWYRQSLGQGPEFLIYFQGTGAADDSGLPNDRFFAVRPEGSVSTLKIQRTERGDSAVYLCASSLSPTSGRTDTQYFGPGTRLTVL.

This clonotype was found a few times. The chain joins TRBV28 to TRBJ2-7; TRBD2 matches at 11 bases. CDR3 size: 16 residues. Per germline, CDR1 MDHEN and CDR2 SYDVKM. The J segment lost 2 bases and the V segment lost 8 bases, leaving 11 bases of the junction unmatched. DNA of the CDR3: TGTGCCAGCGGTAACGACGGGACTAGCGGAGCCTACGAGCAGTACTTC. This codes for CASGNDGTSGAYEQYF.

The chain employs TRBV6-5 and TRBJ1-3; unclear D gene. Germline CDR1 and CDR2: MNHEY and SVGAGI. V lost 7 bases to trimming and J lost 8 bases, with 12 bases between them. There are 12 residues in the CDR3. CDR3 nucleotide sequence: TGTGCCAGCACCGGCTACGGGGACACCATATATTTT. It is translated as CASTGYGDTIYF.

The sample holds a few counts of this clonotype. This sequence joins TRBV7-8 and TRBJ1-4; a weak D match, TRBD1 (5 bases). Germline V gives CDR1 SGHVS, CDR2 FQNEAQ. The V end lost 3 bases, the J end lost 5 bases, and 13 bases lay between the germline ends. This CDR3 comprises 15 residues. DNA of the CDR3: TGTGCCAGCAGCTTGGGACTCCTAGAAAATGAAAAACTGTTTTTT. It encodes CASSLGLLENEKLFF.

The chain joins TRBV7-2 to TRBJ2-7; 10 positions match TRBD2. The junction had 8 bases not matched to a gene; V was cut back by 6 bases and J by 6 bases. Germline loops: CDR1 SGHTA, CDR2 FQGNSA. This CDR3 is 14 amino acids long. The DNA for the CDR3 is TGTGCCAGCAGAGTACCGGGACTAGCGCCCGAGCAGTACTTC. Protein: CASRVPGLAPEQYF.

The rearrangement joins TRBV10-3 to TRBJ2-7; weak D call: TRBD2 (6 bases). Trimming took off 6 bases at V and 2 bases at J, with 14 bases between the two ends. The CDR3 runs 14 residues. Germline loops: CDR1 ENHRY, CDR2 SYGVKD. This CDR3 reads CAIRRGETTYEQYF. The CDR3 nucleotides read TGTGCCATCAGGCGCGGGGAGACAACCTACGAGCAGTACTTC.

The chain employs TRBV20-1 and TRBJ2-3; 12 bases are shared with TRBD2. In germline, CDR1 is DFQATT, CDR2 SNEGSKA (reference sequence). There are 15 residues in the CDR3. The V gene end was trimmed by 2 bases and the J gene end by 2 bases; junction bases not matched to a gene: 2. For the CDR3, the DNA is TGCAGTGCTAGAAGGACTAGCGGGAACACAGATACGCAGTATTTT. This codes for CSARRTSGNTDTQYF.

The J gene is TRBJ2-3, the V gene TRBV9; D unclear. V dropped 0 bases and J dropped 3 bases, with 5 bases sitting between them. The V gene's germline CDR1 is SGDLS and CDR2 YYNGEE. The CDR3 covers 13 residues. The CDR3 sequence: CASSVGVTDTQYF. The CDR3 nucleotides read TGTGCCAGCAGCGTAGGAGTTACAGATACGCAGTATTTT.

This clonotype appeared a few times. The chain joins TRBV7-3 to TRBJ2-3; the D call may be TRBD1 or TRBD2 (5 bases each). The germline CDR1 and CDR2 sequences are SGHTA and FQGTGA. The CDR3 loop spans 14 amino acids. Trimming left V 3 bases short and J 1 base short, with 8 bases between. CDR3 amino acids: CASSFLGGTDTQYF. In DNA form, the CDR3 reads TGTGCCAGCAGCTTTTTGGGGGGCACAGATACGCAGTATTTT.

This clonotype was seen a few times. The chain links TRBV5-1 to TRBJ2-7; D might be TRBD1 (5 bases). The CDR3 is 13 amino acids. Trimming left V 3 bases short and J 4 bases short, with 11 bases between. Germline CDR1 is SGHRS and CDR2 is YFSETQ. CDR3 amino acids: CASSSYQGYEQYF. The CDR3 bases are TGCGCCAGCAGCTCCTACCAGGGATACGAGCAGTACTTC.

This clonotype was seen a few times. The chain joins TRBV12-3 or TRBV12-4 to TRBJ1-4; the D is unclear. V gave up 1 base and J gave up 6 bases, with 15 bases separating them. This CDR3 region has 16 residues. In DNA form, the CDR3 reads TGTGCCAGCAGTTTAGGAGGCGGGCATCAGGATGAAAAACTGTTTTTT. Translation: CASSLGGGHQDEKLFF.

This clonotype was detected a few times. The J gene is TRBJ2-2, the V gene TRBV11-2, with 10 bases aligning to TRBD2. The germline gives CDR1 SGHAT, CDR2 FQNNGV. The CDR3 contains 16 residues. Trimming removed 6 bases from V and 1 base from J; junction bases left unmatched: 5. The CDR3 region has the DNA TGTGCCAGCAGTTCCGCTAGCGGGAGGAACACCGGGGAGCTGTTTTTT. Translating it yields CASSSASGRNTGELFF. The whole variable domain, remainder taken from reference TRBV11-2 and TRBJ2-2, is EAGVAQSPRYKIIEKRQSVAFWCNPISGHATLYWYQQILGQGPKLLIQFQNNGVVDDSQLPKDRFSAERLKGVDSTLKIQPAKLEDSAVYLCASSSASGRNTGELFFGEGSRLTVL.

This clonotype was observed a few times. The chain is built from TRBV6-1 and TRBJ2-7; possible D gene TRBD2, 6 bases. V lost 2 bases and J 4 bases, leaving 15 bases between the germline ends. The CDR3 has 15 amino acids. The germline gives CDR1 MNHNS, CDR2 SASEGT. In DNA, the CDR3 is TGTGCCAGCAGTGAAACTTTGCGGGACGGATACGAGCAGTACTTC. As protein: CASSETLRDGYEQYF.

This chain joins TRBV7-2 and TRBJ2-4; possibly TRBD2 for D (7 bases). The V end was cut by 5 bases, the J end by 7 bases, with 18 bases between. Germline CDR1 is SGHTA and CDR2 is FQGNSA. This CDR3 spans 15 amino acids. The CDR3 loop reads CASSRGASPGNIQYF. CDR3 in DNA: TGTGCCAGCAGCCGGGGGGCGTCCCCCGGGAACATTCAGTACTTC.

The chain combines TRBV5-1 with TRBJ2-3; TRBD2 is a possible D gene (6 bases). CDR1 and CDR2 (germline): SGHRS, YFSETQ. V was trimmed by 6 bases and J by 0 bases, leaving 17 bases between them. The CDR3 has 16 amino acids. CDR3 residues: CASTGLHLSSTDTQYF. The DNA of the CDR3 is TGCGCCAGCACCGGACTACATCTATCTAGCACAGATACGCAGTATTTT.

The rearrangement uses TRBV12-3 or TRBV12-4 and TRBJ2-2; 9 nucleotides line up with TRBD2. The CDR3 extends over 17 amino acids. After removal of 6 bases from V and 5 bases from J, the junction contained 13 bases not matched to a gene. CDR3 in DNA: TGTGCCAGCAGATTCACGGGCGGGAGGGCCAGGACCGGGGAGCTGTTTTTT. As protein: CASRFTGGRARTGELFF.

This clonotype appeared a few times. This chain connects TRBV9 to TRBJ2-3, with D unresolved. From germline, CDR1 is SGDLS and CDR2 YYNGEE. This CDR3 has 12 residues. Trimming removed 3 bases from V and 7 bases from J, with 9 bases in between. The CDR3 here is CASSAPTHTQYF. The CDR3, as DNA: TGTGCCAGCAGCGCCCCGACCCATACGCAGTATTTT.

This clonotype was seen ten or more times. This sequence joins TRBV20-1 and TRBJ2-7; either TRBD1 or TRBD2 may fit D (6 bases each). Trimming cost V 4 bases and J 7 bases, with 17 bases left between them. CDR3 size: 13 residues. CDR1 and CDR2 (germline): DFQATT, SNEGSKA (reference sequence). The CDR3 loop is CSATRPGAVEQYF. In DNA form, the CDR3 reads TGCAGTGCTACAAGGCCGGGGGCGGTGGAGCAGTACTTC.

This clonotype was counted between two and nine times. The genes are TRBV25-1 and TRBJ1-2; D uncertain. V was trimmed by 4 bases and J by 8 bases, leaving 8 bases between them. The CDR3 spans 11 residues. CDR1 is MGHDK, CDR2 SYGVNS, per germline. CDR3 protein: CASSGVGGYTF. For the CDR3, the DNA is TGTGCCAGCAGTGGGGTGGGGGGCTACACCTTC.

There are a few counts of this clonotype. The V and J genes are TRBV6-2 or TRBV6-3 and TRBJ2-1, with no clear D. V lost 7 bases and J lost 3, with 16 bases in between. CDR1 and CDR2 (germline): MNHEY, SVGEGT. The CDR3 extends over 15 amino acids. In nucleotides, the CDR3 is TGTGCCAGCAATATCGCCACATCGGGCTACAATGAGCAGTTCTTC. Its translation: CASNIATSGYNEQFF.

The chain couples TRBV15 to TRBJ1-4; tentative D call: TRBD1 (6 bases). Trimming took off 0 bases at V and 5 bases at J, with 10 bases between the two ends. The CDR3 loop spans 15 amino acids. CDR1 and CDR2 (germline): LNHNV, YYDKDF (reference sequence). The CDR3 is CATSRDGQPNEKLFF. The DNA of the CDR3 is TGTGCCACCAGCAGAGATGGACAGCCGAATGAAAAACTGTTTTTT.

This clonotype was detected ten times or more. This chain connects TRBV6-1 to TRBJ2-7; TRBD1 agrees at 9 bases. V lost 3 bases to trimming and J lost 3 bases; unmatched junction nucleotides: 6. The germline gives CDR1 MNHNS, CDR2 SASEGT. There are 15 residues in the CDR3. The CDR3 nucleotides are TGTGCCAGCAGTGAGCCGGGACAGGGTCTCTACGAGCAGTACTTC. This codes for CASSEPGQGLYEQYF.

This clonotype was observed a handful of times. The J gene is TRBJ2-1, the V gene TRBV29-1; TRBD2 matches at 13 bases. Germline assignment: CDR1 SQVTM and CDR2 ANQGSEA. V gave up 3 bases and J gave up 0 bases; unmatched junction bases: 8. This CDR3 is 18 amino acids long. The CDR3 protein is CSVDRGLAGLGSYNEQFF. The CDR3 nucleotides read TGCAGCGTTGATCGGGGACTAGCGGGACTCGGCTCCTACAATGAGCAGTTCTTC.

This chain links TRBV7-9 with TRBJ2-4; 7 bases are shared with TRBD1. Trimming removed 0 bases from V and 7 bases from J; junction bases left unmatched: 3. The CDR3 contains 14 residues. Germline V gene data show CDR1 as SEHNR and CDR2 as FQNEAQ (reference sequence). Written as DNA, the CDR3 is TGTGCCAGCAGCTTAGCCATCAGGGGGAACATTCAGTACTTC. This encodes CASSLAIRGNIQYF.